Below, 21 T cell receptor beta chains from the same sample are listed, as sequenced in a study of CD8 T cells in Susac syndrome. With random hexamers, reverse transcription was performed on roughly 0.5 to 1 ug of RNA. TCRdb re-analysed the immunoSEQ multiplex PCR reads in MiXCR, keeping a single row per CDR3 protein. The sample lists roughly 330,000 distinct CDR3 sequences, 92% seen once, with 0.06% to 0.075% in the top ten. Input material: CD4+ T cells from PBMCs. These receptors were obtained from a human donor with multiple sclerosis.

This chain links TRBV7-9 with TRBJ1-2; TRBD1 aligns across 7 bases. The germline V gene encodes CDR1 SEHNR and CDR2 FQNEAQ (reference sequence). Germline trimming cut 4 bases from V and 1 base from J; bases unmatched to any gene: 6. There are 15 residues in the CDR3. Here the CDR3 reads CASSYRRGHNYGYTF. The CDR3 bases are TGTGCCAGCAGCTATCGTAGGGGGCATAACTATGGCTACACCTTC.

The rearrangement uses TRBV19 and TRBJ1-2, with no clear D. Trimming removed 8 bases from V and 2 bases from J, with 15 bases in between. Germline values: CDR1 LNHDA, CDR2 SQIVND (reference sequence). This CDR3 region has 14 residues. CDR3 protein: CASQDGPQNYGYTF. As DNA, the CDR3 is TGTGCCAGTCAGGACGGCCCCCAGAACTATGGCTACACCTTC. The full variable domain, its missing parts supplied by reference TRBV19 and TRBJ1-2, is DGGITQSPKYLFRKEGQNVTLSCEQNLNHDAMYWYRQDPGQGLRLIYYSQIVNDFQKGDIAEGYSVSREKKESFPLTVTSAQKNPTAFYLCASQDGPQNYGYTFGSGTRLTVV.

This chain connects TRBV19 to TRBJ2-1; 12 bases fit TRBD2. The germline V gene encodes CDR1 LNHDA and CDR2 SQIVND (reference sequence). Trimming took 4 bases from V and 3 from J; bases not matched to a gene: 4. The CDR3 has 16 residues. The CDR3 region has the DNA TGTGCCAGTAGTACACTAGCGGGAGGTGGCTACAATGAGCAGTTCTTC. This sequence encodes CASSTLAGGGYNEQFF.

The chain joins TRBV30 to TRBJ2-3, with 9 bases matching TRBD2. The CDR3 consists of 13 residues. Per germline, CDR1 GTSNPN and CDR2 SVGIG (reference sequence). Trimming took 1 base from V and 4 from J; bases not matched to a gene: 0. The CDR3 is CAWSGLAADTQYF. In DNA form, the CDR3 reads TGTGCCTGGAGTGGACTAGCGGCAGATACGCAGTATTTT.

The chain has TRBV18 and TRBJ2-3, with TRBD2 identical over 11 bases. CDR1 KGHSH and CDR2 LQKENI come from the germline V gene. The CDR3 has 15 residues. With V trimmed by 3 bases and J by 3 bases, 2 bases remained unmatched. The chain's CDR3 is CASSPTSGATDTQYF. The CDR3 DNA is TGTGCCAGCTCACCGACTAGCGGGGCTACAGATACGCAGTATTTT.

This clonotype was counted only a few times. J is TRBJ2-7 and V is TRBV18; D possibly uses TRBD1 or TRBD2 (6 bases each). Trimming shortened V by 2 bases and J by 6 bases, and 17 bases separated the two germline ends. Germline loops: CDR1 KGHSH, CDR2 LQKENI. This CDR3 is built from 15 residues. The CDR3 nucleotides read TGTGCCAGCTCACCAGGGACAACCTTGGGAGGCGAGCAGTACTTC. Residues: CASSPGTTLGGEQYF.

The V and J genes are TRBV7-9 and TRBJ2-7; 8 bases align to TRBD2. Germline lookup yields CDR1 SEHNR and CDR2 FQNEAQ (reference sequence). V trimming: 5 bases; J trimming: 3 bases; junction bases outside the gene matches: 9. There are 15 residues in the CDR3. CDR3 loop: CASSPGLALLYEQYF. For the CDR3, the DNA is TGTGCCAGCAGCCCTGGACTAGCTCTCCTCTACGAGCAGTACTTC.

The rearrangement uses TRBV20-1 and TRBJ2-1, with 9 bases matching TRBD2. The CDR3 length is 13 residues. J was trimmed by 8 bases and V by 6 bases; bases with no gene match: 8. Per the germline V gene, CDR1 is DFQATT and CDR2 is SNEGSKA (reference sequence). DNA of the CDR3: TGCAGTGCCTTAGCGGGAGAGGCGGATGAGCAGTTCTTC. Translation: CSALAGEADEQFF.

The chain joins TRBV29-1 to TRBJ2-3, with 8 bases that match TRBD2. Per germline, CDR1 SQVTM and CDR2 ANQGSEA. The CDR3 runs to 14 residues. V lost 5 bases and J lost 0; bases outside the gene matches: 4. The CDR3 coding sequence is TGCAGCGTTCGCGGACTAGCAAGCACAGATACGCAGTATTTT. The encoded protein is CSVRGLASTDTQYF.

The V and J genes are TRBV19 and TRBJ2-3; D might be TRBD2 (9 bases). CDR1 is LNHDA and CDR2 is SQIVND in the germline V gene (reference sequence). This CDR3 has 17 residues. V was clipped by 6 bases and J by 4 bases, with 23 bases between them. CDR3 coding DNA: TGTGCCAGTAGAGACCCAGGGGGCGGGGGGGCCTCAGATACGCAGTATTTT. This translates into CASRDPGGGGASDTQYF.

This clonotype was found a few times. The rearrangement links TRBV9 to TRBJ2-1, with 9 bases identical to TRBD1. CDR1 and CDR2 (germline): SGDLS, YYNGEE. V trimming: 4 bases; J trimming: 1 base; junction bases outside the gene matches: 6. The CDR3 has 16 residues. The CDR3 region has the DNA TGTGCCAGCAGCTCGTTACAGGGGGCATCCTACAATGAGCAGTTCTTC. The encoded protein is CASSSLQGASYNEQFF.

The DNA for the CDR3 is TGTGCCAGCAGCGGGACGGGACAGATTAATCAGCCCCAGCATTTT. It specifies CASSGTGQINQPQHF. The chain uses TRBV9 and TRBJ1-5; TRBD1 matches at 7 bases. J lost 4 bases, V lost 3 bases, and 7 bases had no gene match. Germline V gives CDR1 SGDLS, CDR2 YYNGEE. This CDR3 region has 15 residues.

The chain combines TRBV7-2 with TRBJ2-3; 7 nucleotides match TRBD1. The CDR3 covers 14 residues. V shed 3 bases and J 4 bases; nucleotides not matched to a gene: 4. Germline V gives CDR1 SGHTA, CDR2 FQGNSA. The chain's CDR3 is CASSLDRFSDTQYF. CDR3 bases: TGTGCCAGCAGCTTGGACAGGTTTTCAGATACGCAGTATTTT.

The J gene is TRBJ2-1, the V gene TRBV24-1; D perhaps matches TRBD2 (6 bases). Trimming cost V 3 bases and J 0 bases, with 11 bases left between them. The CDR3 has 16 residues. Germline CDR1 is KGHDR and CDR2 is SFDVKD. The CDR3 DNA sequence: TGTGCCACCAGTGATGGGACTGGAAGCTCCTACAATGAGCAGTTCTTC. As protein: CATSDGTGSSYNEQFF.

V is TRBV20-1 and J is TRBJ2-1; D uncertain. The CDR3 covers 14 residues. V shed 0 bases and J shed 3 bases, with 9 bases lying between them. The germline CDR1 and CDR2 sequences are DFQATT and SNEGSKA (reference sequence). CDR3 loop: CSARDRAGYNEQFF. The DNA of the CDR3 is TGCAGTGCTAGAGATCGGGCCGGCTACAATGAGCAGTTCTTC.

The chain has TRBV7-9 and TRBJ1-2; no reliable D call. CDR1 and CDR2 (germline): SEHNR, FQNEAQ (reference sequence). The CDR3 is made up of 12 amino acids. V was trimmed by 4 bases and J by 8 bases, leaving 11 bases between them. DNA for the CDR3: TGTGCCAGCAGCTCCAACACCAGGGGCTACACCTTC. This codes for CASSSNTRGYTF.

This clonotype was recorded a few times. Sequence at one end of the junction differs from germline and may be a read error. This chain joins TRBV4-1 and TRBJ2-7, with D perhaps TRBD1 or TRBD2 (7 bases each). From germline, CDR1 is MGHRA and CDR2 YSYEKL. This CDR3 has 17 residues. CDR3 nucleotides: TGCGCCAGCAGTCAAGATGCCGACAGGGAGGGCCCCTACGAGCAGTACTTC. Its translation: CASSQDADREGPYEQYF.

This chain joins TRBV29-1 and TRBJ2-5, with D possibly being TRBD1 (8 bases). The CDR3 runs to 12 residues. V lost 6 bases to trimming and J lost 5 bases, with 13 bases between them. Germline CDR1 SQVTM, CDR2 ANQGSEA. CDR3 DNA sequence: TGCAGCGTCAAACAGGGGGGGGAGACCCAGTACTTC. Its translation: CSVKQGGETQYF.

This clonotype appeared a few times. The chain links TRBV7-2 to TRBJ2-7; no reliable D call. The CDR3 extends over 12 amino acids. V gave up 4 bases and J gave up 3 bases, with 7 bases separating them. Germline CDR1 is SGHTA and CDR2 is FQGNSA. The DNA of the CDR3 is TGTGCCAGCAGCTCCCAGCGCTACGAGCAGTACTTC. Its protein product is CASSSQRYEQYF.

The rearrangement joins TRBV29-1 to TRBJ1-2, with TRBD1 matching 8 bases. V lost 6 bases and J lost 4; bases outside the gene matches: 10. The CDR3 has 14 amino acids. From germline, CDR1 is SQVTM and CDR2 ANQGSEA. The CDR3 nucleotides read TGCAGCGTGACAGGGGTTGAGATAAGCTATGGCTACACCTTC. This codes for CSVTGVEISYGYTF.

The chain links TRBV7-2 to TRBJ1-1; no reliable D call. Germline assignment: CDR1 SGHTA and CDR2 FQGNSA. V was pared by 5 bases and J by 1 base, with 11 bases between. This CDR3 is 14 amino acids long. Here the CDR3 DNA reads TGTGCCAGCAGCCTCCTAAGTCCGAACACTGAAGCTTTCTTT. Amino acids: CASSLLSPNTEAFF.